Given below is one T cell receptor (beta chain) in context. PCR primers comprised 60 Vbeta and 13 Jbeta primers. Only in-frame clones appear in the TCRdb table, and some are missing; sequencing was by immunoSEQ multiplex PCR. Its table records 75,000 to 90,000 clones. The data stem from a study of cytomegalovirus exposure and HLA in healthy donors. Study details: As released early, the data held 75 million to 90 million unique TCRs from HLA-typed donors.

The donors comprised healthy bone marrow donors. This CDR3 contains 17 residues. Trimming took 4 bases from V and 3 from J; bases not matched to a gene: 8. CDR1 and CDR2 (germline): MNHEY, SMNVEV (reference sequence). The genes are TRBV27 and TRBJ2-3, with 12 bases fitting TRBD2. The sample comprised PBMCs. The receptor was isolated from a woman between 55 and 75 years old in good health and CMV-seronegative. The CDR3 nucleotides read TGTGCCAGCAGTTCGCTTCTTCTAGCGGGAGGGACAGATACGCAGTATTTT. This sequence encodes CASSSLLLAGGTDTQYF.